This T cell receptor beta chain was sequenced during a study of T cell responses to AZD1222 COVID-19 vaccine. Study findings and constraints: Most donors were white British, females outnumbered males, and clonal diversity was possibly underestimated.

This clone showed up just once. Its antigen is unidentified. The CDR3 spans 12 residues. The V segment lost 4 bases and the J segment 3 bases; nucleotides outside the gene matches: 2. Germline CDR1 is SQVTM and CDR2 is ANQGSEA. Measured with immunoSEQ multiplex PCR; TCRdb has only the in-frame clones, and not every one. The sample includes 95,000 to 130,000 clones, 90% to 95% seen only once; the top ten take about 2.7%. The J gene is TRBJ2-7, the V gene TRBV29-1; 8 nucleotides agree with TRBD2. The TCR originated in an adult in good health. Sequencing used peripheral blood, obtained on day 0 of AZD1222 vaccination. The CDR3 region is CSVGTSLYEQYF. The CDR3, as DNA: TGCAGCGTTGGGACTAGCCTCTACGAGCAGTACTTC.